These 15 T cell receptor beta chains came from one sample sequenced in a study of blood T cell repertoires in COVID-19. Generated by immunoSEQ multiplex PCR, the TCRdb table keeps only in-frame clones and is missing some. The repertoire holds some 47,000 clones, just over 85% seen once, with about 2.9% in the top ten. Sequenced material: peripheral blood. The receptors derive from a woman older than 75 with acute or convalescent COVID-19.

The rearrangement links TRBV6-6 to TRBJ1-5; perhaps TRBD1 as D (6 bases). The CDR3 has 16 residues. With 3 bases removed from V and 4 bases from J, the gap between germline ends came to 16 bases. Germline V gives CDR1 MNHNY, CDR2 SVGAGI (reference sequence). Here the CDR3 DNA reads TGTGCCAGCAGTTATCCCCCAGGGGCAGGGAATCAGCCCCAGCATTTT. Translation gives CASSYPPGAGNQPQHF.

The CDR3 protein is CASSEGQVNTGELFF. The CDR3 DNA is TGTGCCAGCAGCGAGGGACAGGTGAACACCGGGGAGCTGTTTTTT. The chain uses TRBV9 and TRBJ2-2; 8 bases are a match to TRBD1. The CDR3 is 15 residues long. The ends lost 3 bases at V and 1 base at J; junction bases unmatched: 2. Germline assignment: CDR1 SGDLS and CDR2 YYNGEE. Combining the CDR3 with reference TRBV9 and TRBJ2-2 gives the whole variable domain DSGVTQTPKHLITATGQRVTLRCSPRSGDLSVYWYQQSLDQGLQFLIQYYNGEERAKGNILERFSAQQFPDLHSELNLSSLELGDSALYFCASSEGQVNTGELFFGEGSRLTVL.

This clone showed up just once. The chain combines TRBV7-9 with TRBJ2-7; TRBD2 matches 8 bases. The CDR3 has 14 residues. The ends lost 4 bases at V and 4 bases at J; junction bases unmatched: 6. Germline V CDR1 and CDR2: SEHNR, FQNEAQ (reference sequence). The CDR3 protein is CASSSSGGRYEQYF. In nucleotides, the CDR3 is TGTGCCAGCAGCTCCTCGGGGGGGAGATACGAGCAGTACTTC.

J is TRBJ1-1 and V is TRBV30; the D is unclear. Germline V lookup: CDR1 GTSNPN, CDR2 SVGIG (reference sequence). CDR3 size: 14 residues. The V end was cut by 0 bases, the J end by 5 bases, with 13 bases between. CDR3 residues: CAWSVLPGVTEAFF. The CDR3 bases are TGTGCCTGGAGTGTACTCCCCGGGGTGACTGAAGCTTTCTTT.

CDR3 loop: CAILLGGGELFF. Written as DNA, the CDR3 is TGTGCCATCCTTCTTGGAGGCGGGGAGCTGTTTTTT. The rearrangement links TRBV10-3 to TRBJ2-2, with D possibly TRBD2 on 5 matching bases. The V gene's germline CDR1 is ENHRY and CDR2 SYGVKD. V was cut by 8 bases and J by 7 bases, with 11 bases left in between. The CDR3 loop spans 12 amino acids.

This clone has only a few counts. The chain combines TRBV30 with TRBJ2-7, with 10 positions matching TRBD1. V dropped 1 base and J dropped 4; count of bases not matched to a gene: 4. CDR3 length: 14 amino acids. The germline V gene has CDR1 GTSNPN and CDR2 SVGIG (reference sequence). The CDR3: CAWSGGTGVYEQYF. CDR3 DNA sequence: TGTGCCTGGAGTGGAGGGACAGGGGTTTACGAGCAGTACTTC.

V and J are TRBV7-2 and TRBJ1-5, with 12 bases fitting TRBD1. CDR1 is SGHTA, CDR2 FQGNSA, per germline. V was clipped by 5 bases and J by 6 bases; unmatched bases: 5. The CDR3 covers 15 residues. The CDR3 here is CASSQGTGGFQPQHF. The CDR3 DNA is TGTGCCAGCAGCCAGGGGACAGGGGGCTTTCAGCCCCAGCATTTT.

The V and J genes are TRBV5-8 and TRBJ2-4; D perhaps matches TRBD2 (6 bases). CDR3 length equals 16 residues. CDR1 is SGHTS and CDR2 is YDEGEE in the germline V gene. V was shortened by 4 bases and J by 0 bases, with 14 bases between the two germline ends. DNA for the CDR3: TGTGCCAGCAGCCCCGGGACTTCACTAGCCAAAAACATTCAGTACTTC. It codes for CASSPGTSLAKNIQYF. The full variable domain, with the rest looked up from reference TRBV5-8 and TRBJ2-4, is EAGVTQSPTHLIKTRGQQATLRCSPISGHTSVYWYQQALGLGLQFLLWYDEGEERNRGNFPPRFSGRQFPNYSSELNVNALELEDSALYLCASSPGTSLAKNIQYFGAGTRLSVL.

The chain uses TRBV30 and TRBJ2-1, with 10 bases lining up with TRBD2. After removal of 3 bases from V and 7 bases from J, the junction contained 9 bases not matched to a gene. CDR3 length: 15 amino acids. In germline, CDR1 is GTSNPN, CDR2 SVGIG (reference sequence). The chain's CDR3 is CAWRVAGGLGNEQFF. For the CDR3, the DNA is TGTGCCTGGAGGGTAGCGGGGGGTTTGGGGAATGAGCAGTTCTTC.

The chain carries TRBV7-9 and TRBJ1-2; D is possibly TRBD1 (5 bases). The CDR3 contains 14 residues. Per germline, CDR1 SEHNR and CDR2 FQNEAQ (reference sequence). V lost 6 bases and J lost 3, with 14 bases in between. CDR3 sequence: CASSPPQGYYGYTF. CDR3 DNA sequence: TGTGCCAGCAGTCCTCCCCAGGGATACTATGGCTACACCTTC. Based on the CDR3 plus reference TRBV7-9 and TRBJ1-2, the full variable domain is DTGVSQNPRHKITKRGQNVTFRCDPISEHNRLYWYRQTLGQGPEFLTYFQNEAQLEKSRLLSDRFSAERPKGSFSTLEIQRTEQGDSAMYLCASSPPQGYYGYTFGSGTRLTVV.

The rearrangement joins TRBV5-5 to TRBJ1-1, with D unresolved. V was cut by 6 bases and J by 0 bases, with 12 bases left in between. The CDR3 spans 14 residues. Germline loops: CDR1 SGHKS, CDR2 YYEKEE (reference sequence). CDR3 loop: CASIISLVNTEAFF. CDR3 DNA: TGTGCCAGCATAATCTCCTTAGTGAACACTGAAGCTTTCTTT.

The DNA of the CDR3 is TGTGCCAGCAGCTTGGCCGGGACAGAATATAATTCACCCCTCCACTTT. It specifies CASSLAGTEYNSPLHF. The chain carries TRBV5-8 and TRBJ1-6; 7 nucleotides agree with TRBD1. Germline-derived CDR1 and CDR2 are SGHTS and YDEGEE. The CDR3 has 16 amino acids. J was trimmed by 4 bases and V by 0 bases; bases with no gene match: 4.

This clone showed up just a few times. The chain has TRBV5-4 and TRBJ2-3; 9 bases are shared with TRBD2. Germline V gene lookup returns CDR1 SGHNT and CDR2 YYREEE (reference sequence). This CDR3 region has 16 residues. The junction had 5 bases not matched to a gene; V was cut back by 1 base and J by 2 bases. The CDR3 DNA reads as TGTGCCAGCAGCTTGAGAAGCGGGGGGTACACAGATACGCAGTATTTT. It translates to CASSLRSGGYTDTQYF.

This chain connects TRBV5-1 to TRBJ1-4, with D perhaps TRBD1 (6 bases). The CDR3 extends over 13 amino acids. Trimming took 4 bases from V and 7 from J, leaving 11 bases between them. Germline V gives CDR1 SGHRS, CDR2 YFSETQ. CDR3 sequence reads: CASSQQGGEKLFF. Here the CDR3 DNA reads TGCGCCAGCAGCCAACAGGGTGGTGAAAAACTGTTTTTT.

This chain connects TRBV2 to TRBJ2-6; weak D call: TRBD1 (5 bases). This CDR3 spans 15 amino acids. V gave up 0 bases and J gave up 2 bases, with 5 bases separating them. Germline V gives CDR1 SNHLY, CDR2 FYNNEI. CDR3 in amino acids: CASSEARAGANVLTF. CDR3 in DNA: TGTGCCAGCAGTGAAGCCAGGGCTGGGGCCAACGTCCTGACTTTC.